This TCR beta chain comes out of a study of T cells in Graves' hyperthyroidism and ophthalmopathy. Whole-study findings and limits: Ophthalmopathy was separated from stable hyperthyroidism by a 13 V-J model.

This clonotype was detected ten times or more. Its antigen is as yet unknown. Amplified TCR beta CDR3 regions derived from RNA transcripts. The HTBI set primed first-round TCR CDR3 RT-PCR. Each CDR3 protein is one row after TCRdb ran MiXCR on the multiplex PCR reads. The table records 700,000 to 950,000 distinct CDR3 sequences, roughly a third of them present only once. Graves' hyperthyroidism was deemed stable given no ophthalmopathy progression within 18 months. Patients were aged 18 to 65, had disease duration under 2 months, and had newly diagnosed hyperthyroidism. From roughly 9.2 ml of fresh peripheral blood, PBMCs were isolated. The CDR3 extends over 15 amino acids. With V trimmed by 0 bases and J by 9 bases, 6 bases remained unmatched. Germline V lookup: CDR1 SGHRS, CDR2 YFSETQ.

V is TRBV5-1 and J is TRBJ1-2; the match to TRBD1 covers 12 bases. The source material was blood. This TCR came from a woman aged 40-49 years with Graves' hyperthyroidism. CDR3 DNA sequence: TGCGCCAGCAGCTTGGCAGCGGGACAGGGGGCTCGCTACACCTTC. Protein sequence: CASSLAAGQGARYTF.